The 16 T cell receptor beta chains presented below share a single source sample, sequenced in a study of beta chain features in type 1 diabetes. Points from the study as a whole: The study found moderately but significantly shorter TCRB CDR3s in all four CD4+ subsets of Type 1 diabetes patients.

Sequencing targeted expressed TCRB transcripts, as all isolated RNA had been reverse transcribed. Sequencing used immunoSEQ multiplex PCR; TCRdb keeps in-frame clones, though not all of them. This table holds about 270,000 clones, more than 13% found once. The antigens of these receptors remain unknown. Sequencing was performed on naive CD4+ T cells from blood. Receptors were obtained from a man in his thirties or forties with type 1 diabetes.

This clone has more than one count but fewer than ten. The J gene is TRBJ2-5, the V gene TRBV29-1; 11 bases are a match to TRBD2. With V trimmed by 8 bases and J by 3 bases, 11 bases remained unmatched. The length of the CDR3 is 15 residues. Germline-derived CDR1 and CDR2 are SQVTM and ANQGSEA. This chain's CDR3 is CSYETGLAAKETQYF. The CDR3 DNA reads as TGCAGCTATGAAACGGGACTAGCGGCGAAAGAGACCCAGTACTTC.

The genes are TRBV19 and TRBJ2-7; TRBD1 agrees at 7 bases. V gave up 5 bases and J gave up 6 bases; unmatched junction bases: 4. Per germline, CDR1 LNHDA and CDR2 SQIVND (reference sequence). The CDR3 has 12 amino acids. The CDR3 sequence: CASSATGTEQYF. The DNA for the CDR3 is TGTGCCAGTAGTGCGACAGGGACCGAGCAGTACTTC.

This CDR3 reads CATGVLVTDTQYF. CDR3 sequence (DNA): TGTGCCACAGGGGTACTCGTCACAGATACGCAGTATTTT. This rearrangement joins TRBV28 to TRBJ2-3; the D gene is possibly TRBD1 (6 bases). CDR3 length: 13 residues. Trimming pared 10 bases from V and 2 bases from J, leaving 13 bases between. Germline CDR1 MDHEN, CDR2 SYDVKM.

This clone was detected only a few times. The chain uses TRBV5-6 and TRBJ1-1, with D maybe TRBD1 (5 bases). Germline V gives CDR1 SGHDT, CDR2 YYEEEE. V lost 0 bases, J lost 0 bases, and 12 bases lay in between. This CDR3 spans 16 amino acids. This chain's CDR3 is CASSLGTGRMNTEAFF. The CDR3 DNA follows: TGTGCCAGCAGCTTGGGAACAGGCCGAATGAACACTGAAGCTTTCTTT.

A few counts support this clone. The V gene is TRBV5-4, the J gene TRBJ1-2; D call uncertain. The length of the CDR3 is 13 residues. V lost 5 bases to trimming and J lost 4 bases, with 12 bases between them. Germline lookup yields CDR1 SGHNT and CDR2 YYREEE (reference sequence). CDR3 sequence (DNA): TGTGCCAGCAGGTACACGGGAGCCTATGGCTACACCTTC. The encoded protein is CASRYTGAYGYTF.

This chain joins TRBV5-1 and TRBJ2-7; maybe TRBD2 (6 bases). Germline lookup yields CDR1 SGHRS and CDR2 YFSETQ. The CDR3 is 13 residues long. The V and J ends lost 4 bases and 5 bases respectively, with 13 bases between them. Here the CDR3 DNA reads TGCGCCAGCAGCCTTGCTAGCGCAGACGAGCAGTACTTC. This sequence encodes CASSLASADEQYF.

V is TRBV4-2 and J is TRBJ2-7, with 8 bases that match TRBD2. V lost 2 bases and J lost 0; bases outside the gene matches: 6. Germline assignment: CDR1 LGHNA and CDR2 YNFKEQ. The CDR3 is 16 residues long. This CDR3 reads CASSQRTSGYSYEQYF. The CDR3, as DNA: TGTGCCAGCAGCCAAAGAACTAGCGGCTACTCCTACGAGCAGTACTTC.

Of note for this clone: Other nucleotide sequences from this sample produce the same CDR3. V usage is TRBV7-3 and J usage is TRBJ2-7; 8 nucleotides match TRBD1. V shed 5 bases, J shed 7 bases, and the junction held 7 bases outside the gene matches. The CDR3 contains 13 residues. CDR1 is SGHTA, CDR2 FQGTGA, per germline. The CDR3 DNA sequence: TGTGCCAGCAGCCTCCAGGGGGCGGGAGAGCAGTACTTC. Encoded protein: CASSLQGAGEQYF. Supplemented by reference TRBV7-3 and TRBJ2-7, the full variable domain reads GAGVSQTPSNKVTEKGKYVELRCDPISGHTALYWYRQSLGQGPEFLIYFQGTGAADDSGLPNDRFFAVRPEGSVSTLKIQRTERGDSAVYLCASSLQGAGEQYFGPGTRLTVT.

This chain's CDR3 is CASSLLAGAYNEQFF. In DNA form, the CDR3 reads TGTGCCAGCTCCCTACTAGCGGGAGCTTACAATGAGCAGTTCTTC. The chain couples TRBV18 to TRBJ2-1, with 11 nucleotides matching TRBD2. Germline V CDR1 and CDR2: KGHSH, LQKENI. This CDR3 is 15 amino acids long. Losses at the gene ends were 6 bases for V and 4 bases for J; bases not matched to a gene: 5.

This clone was found a few times. This chain links TRBV7-2 with TRBJ2-1, with 9 nucleotides matching TRBD1. The CDR3 runs to 15 residues. V lost 1 base to trimming and J lost 4 bases; unmatched junction nucleotides: 2. Germline CDR1 reads SGHTA; CDR2 reads FQGNSA. CDR3 region: CASSLDRGPYNEQFF. DNA for the CDR3: TGTGCCAGCAGCTTAGACAGGGGGCCTTACAATGAGCAGTTCTTC.

This chain connects TRBV6-6 to TRBJ1-5; D may be TRBD1 (5 bases). The CDR3 has 11 residues. V was trimmed by 6 bases and J by 10 bases, leaving 10 bases between them. Germline V gene sequence: CDR1 MNHNY, CDR2 SVGAGI (reference sequence). The CDR3 nucleotides read TGTGCCAGCAGACTGGGGCAACCCCAGCATTTT. It specifies CASRLGQPQHF.

This chain links TRBV2 with TRBJ1-4; possible D gene TRBD1, 5 bases. The germline V and J ends were trimmed by 11 bases and 4 bases, with 11 bases remaining between them. The CDR3 extends over 12 amino acids. Germline lookup yields CDR1 SNHLY and CDR2 FYNNEI. In DNA, the CDR3 is TGTGCCGGAGGGGATCATAATGAAAAACTGTTTTTT. As protein: CAGGDHNEKLFF.

The sample holds many counts of this clone. Other DNA sequences in the same sample also yield this CDR3. The CDR3 DNA reads as TGTGCCAGCAGCCATCCTCGGGGGAACACTGAAGCTTTCTTT. Its translation: CASSHPRGNTEAFF. The chain uses TRBV4-2 and TRBJ1-1; no clear D gene. CDR3 length: 14 amino acids. Trimming took 3 bases from V and 1 from J, leaving 9 bases between them. CDR1 is LGHNA and CDR2 is YNFKEQ in the germline V gene.

This clone occurred a few times. The genes are TRBV5-1 and TRBJ2-1; D gene uncertain. Germline V CDR1 and CDR2: SGHRS, YFSETQ. The CDR3 length is 15 residues. V was trimmed by 0 bases and J by 7 bases, leaving 14 bases between them. The CDR3 protein is CASSLEYHSENEQFF. As DNA, the CDR3 is TGCGCCAGCAGCTTGGAGTACCACTCGGAGAATGAGCAGTTCTTC.

The rearrangement uses TRBV29-1 and TRBJ2-3, with 11 nucleotides matching TRBD1. Germline V lookup: CDR1 SQVTM, CDR2 ANQGSEA. V shed 1 base and J 7 bases; nucleotides not matched to a gene: 4. The CDR3 extends over 14 amino acids. The CDR3 loop is CSVEGTGGVYTQYF. The CDR3 DNA reads as TGCAGCGTTGAAGGGACAGGGGGCGTTTATACGCAGTATTTT.

V gene TRBV30 combines with J gene TRBJ1-3; 10 nucleotides line up with TRBD1. Germline V gene data show CDR1 as GTSNPN and CDR2 as SVGIG (reference sequence). With 2 bases clipped from V and 0 bases from J, the junction kept 4 bases outside the gene matches. The CDR3 runs 16 residues. CDR3 sequence (DNA): TGTGCCTGGAGTACGGGACAGGGGTTCTCTGGAAACACCATATATTTT. It encodes CAWSTGQGFSGNTIYF.